The TCR beta chain described here comes from a study of PD-1 blockade in classical Hodgkin lymphoma. The study, taken as a whole, reports: By C4D1 there was a significant rise in CD4+ TCR diversity but not in CD8+ TCR diversity. Reported baseline diversity: healthy donors highest, relapsed/refractory patients lowest.

Method: immunoSEQ multiplex PCR; TCRdb's copy keeps in-frame clones and lacks some. Of under 65,000 clones in the sample, around 91% were seen once. Germline CDR1 reads ENHRY; CDR2 reads SYGVKD. The CDR3 is 13 residues long. V lost 8 bases and J lost 0, with 8 bases in between. About this clone: The antigen remains unidentified.

All the patients suffered relapse after autologous stem cell transplantation, and brentuximab vedotin exposure differed. The chain is built from TRBV10-3 and TRBJ1-5, with D uncertain. The source material was peripheral blood mononuclear cells (PBMCs), sampled at baseline. The receptor was isolated from a human donor with classical Hodgkin lymphoma. CDR3 DNA sequence: TGTGCCATCGGTGTTAATAGCAATCAGCCCCAGCATTTT. Its translation is CAIGVNSNQPQHF.